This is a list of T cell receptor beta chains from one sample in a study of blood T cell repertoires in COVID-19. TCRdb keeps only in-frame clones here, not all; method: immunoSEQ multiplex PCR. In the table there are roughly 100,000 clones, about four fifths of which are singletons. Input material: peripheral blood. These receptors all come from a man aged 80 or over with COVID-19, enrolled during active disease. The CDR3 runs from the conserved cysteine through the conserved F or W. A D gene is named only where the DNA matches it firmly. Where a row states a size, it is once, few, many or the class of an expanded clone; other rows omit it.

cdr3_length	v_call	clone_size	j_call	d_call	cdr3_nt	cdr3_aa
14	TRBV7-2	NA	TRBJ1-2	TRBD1	TGTGCCAGCAGCCGTGCCGGGACAGTCTATGGCTACACCTTC	CASSRAGTVYGYTF
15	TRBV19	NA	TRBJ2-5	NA	TGTGCCAGTTACCTGACAAGTCCTAACCAAGAGACCCAGTACTTC	CASYLTSPNQETQYF
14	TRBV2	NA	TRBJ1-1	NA	TGTGCCAGCTCGGGCGGCAACCGGGGCACTGAAGCTTTCTTT	CASSGGNRGTEAFF
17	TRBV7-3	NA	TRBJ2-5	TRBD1	TGTGCCAGCAGCCCCACAGGGGGAAAGGCCCCCCAAGAGACCCAGTACTTC	CASSPTGGKAPQETQYF
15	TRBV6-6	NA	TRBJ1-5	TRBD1	TGTGCCAGCAGCCGGACAGGGGGTATCGATCAGCCCCAGCATTTT	CASSRTGGIDQPQHF
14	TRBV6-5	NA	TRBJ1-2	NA	TGTGCCAGCAGTAAACTGGACAGTGGTTATGGCTACACCTTC	CASSKLDSGYGYTF
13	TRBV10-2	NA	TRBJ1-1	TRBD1	TGCGCCAGCAGACCCGGACAGGTTGGTGAAGCTTTCTTT	CASRPGQVGEAFF
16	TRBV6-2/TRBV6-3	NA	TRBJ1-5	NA	TGTGCCAGCAGTAGCCACACAGGGACCCGCAATCAGCCCCAGCATTTT	CASSSHTGTRNQPQHF
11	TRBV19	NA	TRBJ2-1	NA	TGTGCCAGTAGTGAGGGCCGCGAGCAGTTCTTC	CASSEGREQFF
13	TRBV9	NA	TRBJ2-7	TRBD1	TGTGCCAGCAGCCCGAGACAGGGGCACGAGCAGTACTTC	CASSPRQGHEQYF
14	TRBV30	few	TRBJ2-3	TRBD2	TGTGCCTGGAGTGTGGGGGGGGGCACAGATACGCAGTATTTT	CAWSVGGGTDTQYF
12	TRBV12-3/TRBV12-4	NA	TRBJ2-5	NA	TGTGCCAGCAGCCCTTCGACTGAGACCCAGTACTTC	CASSPSTETQYF
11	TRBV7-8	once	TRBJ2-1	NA	TGTGCCAGCATACGGGAAGAGGAGCAGTTCTTC	CASIREEEQFF
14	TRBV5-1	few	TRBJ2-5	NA	TGCGCCAGCAGCTCCGCAATGCGGCGGGAGACCCAGTACTTC	CASSSAMRRETQYF
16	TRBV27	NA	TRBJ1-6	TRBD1	TGTGCCAGCAGTTCTACGCAGGGGGCCTATAATTCACCCCTCCACTTT	CASSSTQGAYNSPLHF
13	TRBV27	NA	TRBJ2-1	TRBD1	TGTGCCAGCAGTTTATGGTCTACAGGGGGTCAGTTCTTC	CASSLWSTGGQFF
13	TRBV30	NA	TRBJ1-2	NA	TGTGCCTGGATCCTAGGCCCCGGAGGGGTGTCGGGATTC	CAWILGPGGVSGF
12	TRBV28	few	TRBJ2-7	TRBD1	TGTGCCAGCTCCACAGGGGTTGGTGAGCAGTACTTC	CASSTGVGEQYF
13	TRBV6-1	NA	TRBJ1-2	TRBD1	TGTGCCAGCAGTGAAACAGGGGACTATGGCTACACCTTC	CASSETGDYGYTF
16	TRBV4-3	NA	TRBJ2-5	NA	TGCGCCAGCAGCCAAGAAGGGGGAGGGGGGATTGAGACCCAGTACTTC	CASSQEGGGGIETQYF
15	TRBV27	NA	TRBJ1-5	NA	TGTGCCAGCAGTTTAATGGGTAGCGCCGATCAGCCCCAGCATTTT	CASSLMGSADQPQHF
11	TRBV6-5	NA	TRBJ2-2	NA	TGTGCCAGCCGACAGGTCCAAGAGCTGTTTTTT	CASRQVQELFF
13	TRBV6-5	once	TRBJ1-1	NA	TGTGCCAGCAGCAGGGACTGGAGCACTGAAGCTTTCTTT	CASSRDWSTEAFF
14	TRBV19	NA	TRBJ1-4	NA	TGTGCCAGTAGTATTAGAGGGACTAATGAAAAACTGTTTTTT	CASSIRGTNEKLFF
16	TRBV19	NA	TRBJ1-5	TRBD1	TGTGCCAGTAGCGCTACAGGGGGCTTCGCAAATCAGCCCCAGCATTTT	CASSATGGFANQPQHF
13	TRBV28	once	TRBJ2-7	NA	TGTGCCAGCAGTGGCAGCTGGGCCTCCGAGCAGTACTTC	CASSGSWASEQYF
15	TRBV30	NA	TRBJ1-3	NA	TGTGCCTGGTCGAAAAGGGGTTACTCTGGAAACACCATATATTTT	CAWSKRGYSGNTIYF
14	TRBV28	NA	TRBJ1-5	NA	TGTGCCAGCAGTTTACCTACAGGAGCCCGGCCCCAGCATTTT	CASSLPTGARPQHF
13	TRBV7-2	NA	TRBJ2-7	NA	TGTGCCAGCAGCTTAGAACGCAGTTACGAGCAGTACTTC	CASSLERSYEQYF
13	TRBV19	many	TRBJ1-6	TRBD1	TGTGCCAGTAAGCGGGACAGGGAATCACCCCTCCACTTT	CASKRDRESPLHF
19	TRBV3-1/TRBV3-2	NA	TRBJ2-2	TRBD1	TGTGCCAGCAGCCAAGATGGTATCGACAGGGGGATGGTATGTAGGGTGCTGTTTTTT	CASSQDGIDRGMVCRVLFF
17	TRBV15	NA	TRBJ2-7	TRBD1	TGTGCCACCAGCAGGGACCGGACAGGGGTTCTCGCCTACGAGCAGTACTTC	CATSRDRTGVLAYEQYF
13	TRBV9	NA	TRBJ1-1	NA	TGTGCCAGCAGCGGAATTGCAGACACTGAAGCTTTCTTT	CASSGIADTEAFF
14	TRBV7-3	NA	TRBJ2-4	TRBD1	TGTGCCAGCAGCCGGACAGGGCGCGGAAACATTCAGTACTTC	CASSRTGRGNIQYF
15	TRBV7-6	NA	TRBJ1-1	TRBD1	TGTGCCAGCAGCTTTGTTTACTCTGACAGGGCTGAAGCTTTCTTT	CASSFVYSDRAEAFF
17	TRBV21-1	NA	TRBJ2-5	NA	TGTGCCAGCAGCCCCCGTCTTCCTAGCGGGAGTTTGGAGACCCAGTACTTC	CASSPRLPSGSLETQYF
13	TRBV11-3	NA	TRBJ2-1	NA	TGTGCCAGCAGCTCGAGCTCCTACAATGAGCAGTTCTTC	CASSSSSYNEQFF